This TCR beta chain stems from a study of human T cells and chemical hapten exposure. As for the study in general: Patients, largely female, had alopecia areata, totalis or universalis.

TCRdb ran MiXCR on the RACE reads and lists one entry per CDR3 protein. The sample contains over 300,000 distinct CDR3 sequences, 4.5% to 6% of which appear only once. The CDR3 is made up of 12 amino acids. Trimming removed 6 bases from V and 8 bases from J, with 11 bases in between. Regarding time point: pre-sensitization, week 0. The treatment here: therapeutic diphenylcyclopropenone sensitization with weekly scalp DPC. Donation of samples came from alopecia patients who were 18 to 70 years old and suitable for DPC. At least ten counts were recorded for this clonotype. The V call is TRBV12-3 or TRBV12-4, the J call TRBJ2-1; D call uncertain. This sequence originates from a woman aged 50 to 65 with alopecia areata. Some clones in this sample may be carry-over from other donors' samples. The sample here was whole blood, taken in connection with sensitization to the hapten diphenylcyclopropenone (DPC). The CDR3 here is CASSYPLDEQFF. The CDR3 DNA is TGTGCCAGCAGCTACCCCTTGGATGAGCAGTTCTTC.